Below, 4 T cell receptor beta chains from the same sample are listed, as sequenced in a study of technical replicates of blood from several donors. Sequencing was performed with immunoSEQ multiplex PCR; in TCRdb, only in-frame clones are kept and a portion is missing. The sample holds approximately 59,000 clones, roughly 96% seen once. The sequenced sample consisted of PBMCs. The source of these receptors is a human donor in good health. Some clones in this sample may be carry-over from other donors' samples.

The CDR3 spells CASSLATTYNRGNEQYF. The CDR3 nucleotides read TGCGCCAGCAGCTTGGCAACTACATATAACAGGGGTAACGAGCAGTACTTC. V usage is TRBV5-1 and J usage is TRBJ2-7; TRBD1 matches at 7 bases. The CDR3 is 17 residues long. The V gene end was trimmed by 0 bases and the J gene end by 5 bases; junction bases not matched to a gene: 14. CDR1 and CDR2 (germline): SGHRS, YFSETQ.

The chain carries TRBV5-1 and TRBJ2-3; 7 bases agree with TRBD1. The CDR3 is 15 amino acids. The germline CDR1 and CDR2 sequences are SGHRS and YFSETQ. V shed 3 bases and J 3 bases; nucleotides not matched to a gene: 7. The CDR3 region is CASSSNPGQTDTQYF. The CDR3 region has the DNA TGCGCCAGCAGCTCTAACCCGGGACAGACAGATACGCAGTATTTT.

The V and J genes are TRBV18 and TRBJ1-1; weak D call: TRBD1 (5 bases). CDR3 length: 13 residues. Germline values: CDR1 KGHSH, CDR2 LQKENI. V lost 5 bases and J lost 4, with 11 bases in between. The CDR3 protein is CASSGGVGTEAFF. For the CDR3, the DNA is TGTGCCAGCTCAGGGGGGGTGGGCACTGAAGCTTTCTTT.

The CDR3, as DNA: TGTGCCAGAAGCACAGGACAGTATGGCTACACCTTC. It specifies CARSTGQYGYTF. The rearrangement uses TRBV5-3 and TRBJ1-2; D might be TRBD1 (6 bases). TRBV5-3 is filed as an ORF, its function uncertain. Between the trimmed V and J ends, which lost 4 bases and 5 bases, there was a span of 9 bases. CDR3 length equals 12 residues.